This entry lists 8 T cell receptor beta chains sequenced from one sample in a study of T-cell memory formation after mild COVID-19. TCRdb redid the calling of the 5' RACE reads with MiXCR, one entry per CDR3 protein. The data show 380,000 or so distinct CDR3 sequences, with over 13% seen just once and about 22% held by the top ten. The sample comprised PBMCs or a T cell subset sorted from them (not recorded which). Receptors originate from a young man who had mild COVID-19 (a few samples of this study predate the infection). Cell type and time point are not known.

This rearrangement joins TRBV20-1 to TRBJ2-5; no firm D call. Between the trimmed V and J ends, which lost 3 bases and 5 bases, there was a span of 10 bases. The CDR3 is 12 amino acids. Germline CDR1 is DFQATT and CDR2 is SNEGSKA (reference sequence). The CDR3 here is CSASSRRETQYF. The CDR3 nucleotides are TGCAGTGCTAGTTCCCGTAGGGAGACCCAGTACTTC.

The chain links TRBV2 to TRBJ2-3; D ambiguous. CDR3 size: 15 residues. Trimming pared 7 bases from V and 0 bases from J, leaving 14 bases between. Germline assignment: CDR1 SNHLY and CDR2 FYNNEI. The CDR3 DNA reads TGTGCCAGCAAGACGACCCCCATTAGCACAGATACGCAGTATTTT. It codes for CASKTTPISTDTQYF.

This rearrangement joins TRBV7-9 to TRBJ1-2; the D is unclear. CDR1 is SEHNR, CDR2 FQNEAQ, per germline (reference sequence). The CDR3 is 17 residues long. With 7 bases removed from V and 0 bases from J, the gap between germline ends came to 21 bases. The CDR3 nucleotides are TGTGCCAGCACCTCCTCGCGGACCGAGGAGGCTAACTATGGCTACACCTTC. Translating it yields CASTSSRTEEANYGYTF.

CDR3 sequence reads: CASSQPGQGVYGYTF. CDR3 coding DNA: TGCGCCAGCAGCCAACCAGGACAGGGAGTCTATGGCTACACCTTC. The chain uses TRBV4-1 and TRBJ1-2; 8 positions agree with TRBD1. Germline V gene lookup returns CDR1 MGHRA and CDR2 YSYEKL. V shed 2 bases and J 4 bases; nucleotides not matched to a gene: 6. The CDR3 covers 15 residues.

This clonotype showed up many times. The chain is built from TRBV7-9 and TRBJ2-7; D might be TRBD1 or TRBD2, each matching 5 bases. Germline-derived CDR1 and CDR2 are SEHNR and FQNEAQ (reference sequence). The length of the CDR3 is 14 residues. Trimming took off 1 base at V and 6 bases at J, with 13 bases between the two ends. The CDR3 reads CASSLDVAGTEQYF. The CDR3 DNA reads TGTGCCAGCAGCTTAGACGTGGCAGGGACCGAGCAGTACTTC.

The chain links TRBV6-5 to TRBJ2-7; TRBD1 matches at 9 bases. CDR1 is MNHEY, CDR2 SVGAGI, per germline. The V and J ends lost 6 bases and 6 bases, in that order; junction bases with no gene match: 9. The CDR3 loop spans 14 amino acids. DNA for the CDR3: TGTGCCAGCAGGTCCGGGACAGGGTTTTCCGAGCAGTACTTC. Translation: CASRSGTGFSEQYF.

V usage is TRBV5-4 and J usage is TRBJ1-5, with 7 bases aligning to TRBD1. J was trimmed by 2 bases and V by 4 bases; bases with no gene match: 6. Germline V gene data show CDR1 as SGHNT and CDR2 as YYREEE (reference sequence). The CDR3 is 15 residues long. The CDR3 DNA sequence: TGTGCCAGCAGCCAAGGGGGCGAAGGCAATCAGCCCCAGCATTTT. Translated: CASSQGGEGNQPQHF.

Written as DNA, the CDR3 is TGCAGTGCTAGTTCGCCTAGCGGGGGCCCACGTCGGGCAGATACGCAGTATTTT. Translated: CSASSPSGGPRRADTQYF. The genes are TRBV20-1 and TRBJ2-3; 10 nucleotides align to TRBD2. V dropped 3 bases and J dropped 4; count of bases not matched to a gene: 16. The V gene's germline CDR1 is DFQATT and CDR2 SNEGSKA (reference sequence). CDR3 size: 18 residues.